The rows below give T cell receptor beta chains drawn from one sample of a study of neurological immune-mediated disorders. Each CDR3 protein is one row after TCRdb ran MiXCR on the 5' RACE reads. The sample lists about 48,000 distinct CDR3 sequences, approximately 10% occurring once. Sequencing was done on a sample of PBMCs. These receptors came from a woman in her forties with HTLV-1-associated myelopathy (HAM/TSP). Each CDR3 is given with its conserved first and last residue. D genes are given only for firm matches. Clone size appears in some rows only: once, few, many, or a class for an expanded clone.

d_gene,abundance,j_gene,v_gene,CDR3nt,CDR3aa
NA,many,TRBJ2-6,TRBV3-1,TGTGCCAGCAGCCAAGATATGGGTTCTGGGGCCAACGTCCTGACTTTC,CASSQDMGSGANVLTF
TRBD1,many,TRBJ1-4,TRBV20-1,TGCAGTGCTCTGAGGACAGGTTCAATCAAACTGTTTTTT,CSALRTGSIKLFF
TRBD1,many,TRBJ1-2,TRBV10-1,TGCGCCAGCAGTCCGGCGGGACAGACCAACTATGGCTACACCTTC,CASSPAGQTNYGYTF
TRBD1,many,TRBJ2-3,TRBV5-1,TGCGCCAGCAGCCCCCCGGACAGGGATACCACAGATACGCAGTATTTT,CASSPPDRDTTDTQYF
TRBD2,many,TRBJ2-2,TRBV10-3,TGTGCCATCAGTCGACTAGCCGACGGGGAGCTGTTTTTT,CAISRLADGELFF
NA,many,TRBJ2-2,TRBV5-5,TGTGCCAGCAGCCCTCTTTCCGGGGAGCTGTTTTTT,CASSPLSGELFF
NA,many,TRBJ1-5,TRBV7-8,TGTGCCAGCAGCTTCAGGGGCAATCAGCCCCAGCATTTT,CASSFRGNQPQHF
NA,many,TRBJ1-2,TRBV4-3,TGCGCCAGCAGCCAAGATGTAACAGATCTTGGTGGCTACACCTTC,CASSQDVTDLGGYTF
TRBD2,many,TRBJ2-5,TRBV9,TGTGCCAGCAGCCCTAGCGGGGGGGCCCTCTACGAGACCCAGTACTTC,CASSPSGGALYETQYF
NA,many,TRBJ2-5,TRBV7-2,TGTGCCAGCAGGCCAGGGGGGGGGCAAGAGACCCAGTACTTC,CASRPGGGQETQYF
NA,many,TRBJ1-1,TRBV29-1,TGCAGCGTTGGTCAGGGGAACACTGAAGCTTTCTTT,CSVGQGNTEAFF
NA,many,TRBJ2-1,TRBV20-1,TGCAGTGCTGACCCCGGGACGTCCTCCTACAATGAGCAGTTCTTC,CSADPGTSSYNEQFF
NA,many,TRBJ2-5,TRBV12-3/TRBV12-4,TGTGCCAGCAGTTTCGGGACACCGTACCAAGAGACCCAGTACTTC,CASSFGTPYQETQYF
NA,many,TRBJ1-1,TRBV5-1,TGCGCCAGCAGCTTGTGGCCCATCCCGAACACTGAAGCTTTCTTT,CASSLWPIPNTEAFF
TRBD1,many,TRBJ1-2,TRBV12-3/TRBV12-4,TGTGCCAGCAGCCCGGGACAGCACTATGGCTACACCTTC,CASSPGQHYGYTF
NA,many,TRBJ1-2,TRBV6-6,TGTGCCAGCAGTTACTCGGGGCAAGGTTTTGATCGAGGCTACACCTTC,CASSYSGQGFDRGYTF
NA,many,TRBJ1-2,TRBV29-1,TGCAGCGTTCTTTTTTTTAACACAGGGCAACTCAACTATGGCTACACCTTC,CSVLFFNTGQLNYGYTF
NA,NA,TRBJ1-1,TRBV7-2,TGTGCCAGCAGCTTAGTTCTCGACAGCAAAGCTTTCTTT,CASSLVLDSKAFF
NA,many,TRBJ1-1,TRBV25-1,TGTGCCAGCAGTGAATTAGGGGAAGCTTTCTTT,CASSELGEAFF
NA,many,TRBJ2-1,TRBV4-3,TGCGCCAGCAGCCACGGCGGGAACTTATTCTACAATGAGCAGTTCTTC,CASSHGGNLFYNEQFF
NA,NA,TRBJ2-1,TRBV28,TGTGCCAGCAGTTTCCTAGTATGGCACAATGAGCAGTTCTTC,CASSFLVWHNEQFF
NA,many,TRBJ1-2,TRBV20-1,TGCAGTGCTCAACTTCGGGACCCCTATGGCTACACCTTC,CSAQLRDPYGYTF
NA,many,TRBJ2-5,TRBV29-1,TGCAGCGTTGACCGAAACGCAGGGCTCCAGTACTTC,CSVDRNAGLQYF
NA,many,TRBJ2-3,TRBV20-1,TGCAGTGCTAGCTCGGATACAGATACGCAGTATTTT,CSASSDTDTQYF
NA,many,TRBJ2-1,TRBV7-3,TGTGCCAGCAGCTTATTCGCGGGTCACTCCTACAATGAGCAGTTCTTC,CASSLFAGHSYNEQFF
NA,many,TRBJ2-5,TRBV5-1,TGCGCCAGCAGCTTGTTCTCGGACGGCCGCGGGCAAGAGACCCAGTACTTC,CASSLFSDGRGQETQYF
TRBD1,many,TRBJ1-5,TRBV20-1,TGCAGTGCCTTGGGACAGGGGTCCAACAATCAGCCCCAGCATTTT,CSALGQGSNNQPQHF
NA,large,TRBJ2-2,TRBV4-3,TGCGCCAGCAGCCAAGATGGGCTGAAGAACACCGGGGAGCTGTTTTTT,CASSQDGLKNTGELFF
TRBD1,many,TRBJ2-4,TRBV4-3,TGCGCCAGCAGCCAACTGCCCCCCCCAGGGGGCAAAAACATTCAGTACTTC,CASSQLPPPGGKNIQYF
TRBD1,many,TRBJ1-2,TRBV10-1,TGCGCCAGCAGTGAGGGACAGGGGTATGGCTACACCTTC,CASSEGQGYGYTF
TRBD1,many,TRBJ1-4,TRBV4-1,TGCGCCAGCAGCCAAGGACAGGGCGGGGAAAAACTGTTTTTT,CASSQGQGGEKLFF
NA,NA,TRBJ2-2,TRBV4-1,TGCGCCAGCAGCCAAGGTATTCAAGGGAAAAACACCGGGGAGCTGTTTTTT,CASSQGIQGKNTGELFF
TRBD2,many,TRBJ2-1,TRBV11-3,TGTGCCAGCAGCTTAGGGACTAGCTCCTACAATGAGCAGTTCTTC,CASSLGTSSYNEQFF
NA,few,TRBJ1-2,TRBV2,TGTGCCAGCACCGAAACCCGGGGGGTCGGCTACACCTTC,CASTETRGVGYTF
NA,NA,TRBJ2-1,TRBV20-1,TGCAGTGCTAGAGACGGAGGGGCCCTTAACAATGAGCAGTTCTTC,CSARDGGALNNEQFF
TRBD1,many,TRBJ1-2,TRBV7-2,TGTGCCAGCGGCCATGGACAGGGGTATGGCTACACCTTC,CASGHGQGYGYTF
NA,many,TRBJ1-4,TRBV6-5,TGTGCCAGCGGGACCGTGGGCCGTAGGGAAAAACTGTTTTTT,CASGTVGRREKLFF
TRBD1,many,TRBJ1-5,TRBV20-1,TGCAGTGCTAGATCCGAGGGGGCAGGGTTAATCAGCAATCAGCCCCAGCATTTT,CSARSEGAGLISNQPQHF
NA,many,TRBJ2-7,TRBV18,TGTGCCAGCGGGCAGATAGCTTTCCACGAGCAGTACTTC,CASGQIAFHEQYF
TRBD1,many,TRBJ2-7,TRBV5-1,TGCGCCAGCAGCTTGGGACAGGGGGCAAGGGAGCAGTACTTC,CASSLGQGAREQYF
TRBD2,many,TRBJ2-3,TRBV27,TGTGCCAGCAGTTCGGGGGGGCTTACAGATACGCAGTATTTT,CASSSGGLTDTQYF
NA,many,TRBJ2-7,TRBV29-1,TGCAGCGTTGAAAAAGGGTACGAGCAGTACTTC,CSVEKGYEQYF
NA,few,TRBJ2-5,TRBV24-1,TGTGCCACCAGTGACCCAACGCCGACAGGAGGGATAGAGACCCAGTACTTC,CATSDPTPTGGIETQYF
NA,NA,TRBJ1-2,TRBV5-1,TGCGCCAGCAGCACCTTCTCTGCCAGGAGCTACACCTTC,CASSTFSARSYTF
TRBD1,many,TRBJ1-1,TRBV5-1,TGCGCCAGCAGCTTGGGGGACAGGGGGCTTTGGACTGAAGCTTTCTTT,CASSLGDRGLWTEAFF
TRBD1,many,TRBJ2-5,TRBV9,TGTGCCAGCAGCGAAGGGGGCGAGGAGACCCAGTACTTC,CASSEGGEETQYF
TRBD1,many,TRBJ1-1,TRBV6-2/TRBV6-3,TGTGCCAGCAGTTTGGAGACAGGGGGCGTGCAGAACACTGAAGCTTTCTTT,CASSLETGGVQNTEAFF
NA,many,TRBJ1-1,TRBV5-6,TGTGCCAGCAGCCCGTATCCGACCAGGGAAGTTTTCTTT,CASSPYPTREVFF
NA,medium-sized,TRBJ1-2,TRBV12-3/TRBV12-4,TGTGCCAGCAGACCGATTGACAGGCAAGACTATGGCTACACCTTC,CASRPIDRQDYGYTF